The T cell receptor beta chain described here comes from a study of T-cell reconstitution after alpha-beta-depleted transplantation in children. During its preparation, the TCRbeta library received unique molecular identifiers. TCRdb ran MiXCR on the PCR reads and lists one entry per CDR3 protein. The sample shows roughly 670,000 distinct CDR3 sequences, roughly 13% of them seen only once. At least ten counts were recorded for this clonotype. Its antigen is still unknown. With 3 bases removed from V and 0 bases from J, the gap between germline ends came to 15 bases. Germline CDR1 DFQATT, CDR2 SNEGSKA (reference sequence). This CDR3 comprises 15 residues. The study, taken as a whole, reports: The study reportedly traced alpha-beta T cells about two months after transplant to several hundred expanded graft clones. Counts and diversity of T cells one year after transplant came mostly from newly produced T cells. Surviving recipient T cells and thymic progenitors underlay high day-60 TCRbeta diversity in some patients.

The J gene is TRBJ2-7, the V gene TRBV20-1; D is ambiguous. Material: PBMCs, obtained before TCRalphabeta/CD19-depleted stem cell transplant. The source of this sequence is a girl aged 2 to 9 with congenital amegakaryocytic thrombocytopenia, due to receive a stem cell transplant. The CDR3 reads CSASRPSPDSYEQYF. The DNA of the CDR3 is TGCAGTGCTAGCCGTCCTAGTCCCGACTCCTACGAGCAGTACTTC.